This entry is about one TCR beta chain. Its matching antigen is unknown. This entry is derived from a study of cytomegalovirus exposure and HLA in healthy donors. Study-wide findings and caveats: Cytomegalovirus status was reportedly diagnosed by the classifier with high sensitivity and specificity.

The PCR used 60 Vbeta and 13 Jbeta primers. Repertoires were generated with immunoSEQ multiplex PCR, while TCRdb's copy carries only in-frame clones and drops some. The sample lists more than 95,000 clones; more than 9% were seen once. Per germline, CDR1 SGHRS and CDR2 YFSETQ. V lost 1 base, J lost 0 bases, and 9 bases lay in between. The CDR3 has 15 amino acids. Source material: PBMCs. The chain couples TRBV5-1 to TRBJ2-3; no reliable D call. This clonotype was obtained from a woman aged 18-29 years in good health and CMV-seropositive. CDR3 amino acids: CASSLTSGSTDTQYF. DNA for the CDR3: TGCGCCAGCAGCTTGACCAGTGGTAGCACAGATACGCAGTATTTT.